This TCR beta chain was captured in a study of tumor and adjacent non-tumor tissue in lung cancer. The library came from three nested PCR rounds adapted from ARM-PCR protocols. TCRdb reprocessed the multiplex PCR reads with MiXCR, giving one entry per CDR3 protein. The sample carries some 77,000 distinct CDR3 sequences, under 70% recorded once. Germline values: CDR1 LGHNA, CDR2 YNFKEQ. The CDR3 totals 16 residues. The template was RNA from unsorted bulk tissue. Newly diagnosed lung cancer patients had thoracic surgery in China, August–November 2014, without prior chemotherapy. Remarks on this clonotype: At one boundary the junction diverges from the germline segment, which might be a read error.

Sequencing used lung tumor tissue. The receptor was derived from a woman aged 70-85 years with non-small cell lung cancer. The chain joins TRBV4-2 to TRBJ2-1; 9 bases are shared with TRBD1. The chain's CDR3 is CTSSHGTGGTDNVQFF. DNA of the CDR3: TGTACCAGCAGCCACGGAACAGGGGGCACCGACAACGTGCAGTTCTTC.